This is a list of T cell receptor beta chains from one sample in a study of shared clonotypes between healthy human individuals. Sequencing used immunoSEQ multiplex PCR; TCRdb keeps in-frame clones, though not all of them. The sample lists about 490,000 clones; 76% were seen once. Specimen: PBMCs. These receptors came from a woman aged 40 to 50 in good health. Some clones in this sample may be carry-over from other donors' samples. Both conserved end residues are part of each CDR3. A D gene is named only where the DNA matches it firmly. Some rows mark clone size as missing; the rest say once, few, many or name a class of expanded clone.

J gene | V gene | clone size | D gene | CDR3 DNA | CDR3 protein
TRBJ2-1 | TRBV30 | - | - | TGTGCCTGGAGTGTAGTAGCGAGGCTGGGTGAGCAGTTCTTC | CAWSVVARLGEQFF
TRBJ1-4 | TRBV15 | - | - | TGTGCCACCAGCAGAGATCTTCGACAGGTTGAAAAACTGTTTTTT | CATSRDLRQVEKLFF
TRBJ2-1 | TRBV27 | - | - | TGTGCCAGCAGTGGGGGGCCACTTGACAATGAGCAGTTCTTC | CASSGGPLDNEQFF
TRBJ2-7 | TRBV7-9 | few | TRBD2 | TGTGCCAGCAGCTTACGGACTAGCGGGAGTTACGAGCAGTACTTC | CASSLRTSGSYEQYF
TRBJ2-2 | TRBV18 | - | TRBD2 | TGTGCCAGCTCACCACGGGTTGCGGGAGCGGACGGGGAGCTGTTTTTT | CASSPRVAGADGELFF
TRBJ1-3 | TRBV5-5 | few | - | TGTGCCAGCAGGGTCGGACAGAACTCTGGAAACACCATATATTTT | CASRVGQNSGNTIYF
TRBJ2-3 | TRBV11-1 | - | TRBD2 | TGTGCCAGCAGCTTGCGCGGGAGGGGTGCAGATACGCAGTATTTT | CASSLRGRGADTQYF
TRBJ2-2 | TRBV6-4 | few | - | TGTGCCAGCGCGGCTAGCGATAACGGGGAGCTGTTTTTT | CASAASDNGELFF
TRBJ1-1 | TRBV27 | few | - | TGTGCCAGCAGTTTAATAACGGGGGGGAACACTGAAGCTTTCTTT | CASSLITGGNTEAFF
TRBJ2-1 | TRBV15 | - | TRBD1 | TGTGCCACCAGCGTCCCACACCTCACAGGGGGCTACTACAATGAGCAGTTCTTC | CATSVPHLTGGYYNEQFF
TRBJ1-5 | TRBV28 | - | TRBD1 | TGTGCCAGCAGTAGTGGACAGGGGGCTTGGCAGCCCCAGCATTTT | CASSSGQGAWQPQHF
TRBJ2-5 | TRBV11-1 | - | - | TGTGCCAGCAGCATATGGGGGATGGAGACCCAGTACTTC | CASSIWGMETQYF
TRBJ2-2 | TRBV2 | few | - | TGTGCCAGCAGTGAGACCATGAGAACCGGGGAGCTGTTTTTT | CASSETMRTGELFF
TRBJ2-7 | TRBV5-1 | - | TRBD2 | TGCGCCAGCAGCTTGGCCGCCTCACTAGCGGGACGGCGCTACGAGCAGTACTTC | CASSLAASLAGRRYEQYF
TRBJ1-1 | TRBV6-1 | - | - | TGTGCCAGCAGTGAACAACCGGGACACCCGGGGGGTTTCTTT | CASSEQPGHPGGFF
TRBJ2-7 | TRBV21-1 | - | - | TGTGCCCCCCGCGCCGGGACTGCCCCCGCCGAGCAGTACTTC | CAPRAGTAPAEQYF
TRBJ2-7 | TRBV6-1 | few | TRBD1 | TGTGCCAGCAGCCGAAGGACAGGGGCGACCTACGAGCAGTACTTC | CASSRRTGATYEQYF
TRBJ1-5 | TRBV19 | few | - | TGTGCCAGTAGTATCGGAGGGGCGCTTATATCGCCCCAGCATTTT | CASSIGGALISPQHF
TRBJ2-2 | TRBV5-1 | - | - | TGCGCCAGCAGCCAGGGGGGCGACACCGGGGAGCTGTTTTTT | CASSQGGDTGELFF
TRBJ2-5 | TRBV28 | - | - | TGTGCCAGCAGTTCGCCAGGGGTCGAGACCCAGTACTTC | CASSSPGVETQYF
TRBJ2-7 | TRBV30 | many | TRBD2 | TGTGCCTGGAGTGGGGGGGGTTACGAGCAGTACTTC | CAWSGGGYEQYF
TRBJ2-1 | TRBV4-1 | few | - | TGCGCCAGCAGCCAAGCTCAGGGTAAGAATGGGCAGTTCTTC | CASSQAQGKNGQFF
TRBJ2-2 | TRBV7-9 | - | TRBD2 | TGTGCCAGCAGCTTCTTTCTAGCGGGAGGGACCGGGGAGCTGTTTTTT | CASSFFLAGGTGELFF
TRBJ1-1 | TRBV16 | once | - | TGTGCCAGCAGCGACCCAGGGTTTGGGAACACTGAAGCTTTCTTT | CASSDPGFGNTEAFF
TRBJ2-3 | TRBV6-4 | few | - | TGTGCCAGCATTGCAGGGGGCACAGATACGCAGTATTTT | CASIAGGTDTQYF
TRBJ2-1 | TRBV18 | - | - | TGTGCCAGCTCACCCCACAGGGATTGGAATGAGCAGTTCTTC | CASSPHRDWNEQFF
TRBJ2-1 | TRBV7-7 | - | TRBD2 | TGTGCCAGCAGTCGGACAGCGGGGGAATACAATGAGCAGTTCTTC | CASSRTAGEYNEQFF
TRBJ2-1 | TRBV28 | many | - | TGTGCCAGCAGTTCCAATAACAATGAGCAGTTCTTC | CASSSNNNEQFF
TRBJ2-3 | TRBV6-5 | - | - | TGTGCCAGCAGCCGAGGGGGACCCACAGATACGCAGTATTTT | CASSRGGPTDTQYF
TRBJ2-7 | TRBV19 | - | - | TGTGCCAGTAGTTCCGACCATAACAAAATCTACGAGCAGTACTTC | CASSSDHNKIYEQYF
TRBJ2-3 | TRBV30 | - | - | TGTGCCTGGAGTGGAATAGGGACAGATACGCAGTATTTT | CAWSGIGTDTQYF
TRBJ2-5 | TRBV18 | - | TRBD2 | TGTGCCAGCTCACTCCTCACTAGCGGGGTCCAAGAGACCCAGTACTTC | CASSLLTSGVQETQYF
TRBJ2-7 | TRBV27 | - | TRBD1 | TGTGCCAGCATTATGAGACAGGGTTGGAACGAGCAGTACTTC | CASIMRQGWNEQYF
TRBJ1-2 | TRBV15 | - | - | TGTGCCACCAGCAGAGATTACGGCTACACCTTC | CATSRDYGYTF
TRBJ1-1 | TRBV27 | few | TRBD1 | TGTGCCACCATCAACAGGGGGGTAGACACTGAAGCTTTCTTT | CATINRGVDTEAFF
TRBJ1-2 | TRBV7-2 | - | - | TGTGCCAGCAGCTCTACAGGGTACTATGGCTACACCTTC | CASSSTGYYGYTF
TRBJ1-2 | TRBV2 | - | TRBD1 | TGTGCCAGCAGTGAGGGGACAGGGGGTTTTGGCTACACCTTC | CASSEGTGGFGYTF
TRBJ1-4 | TRBV11-2 | few | TRBD1 | TGTGCCAGCAGCTCTCGACAGGGGCGGGATGAAAAACTGTTTTTT | CASSSRQGRDEKLFF
TRBJ2-7 | TRBV19 | - | TRBD1 | TGTGCCAGTAGTCGGGGGGGACAGGGGCTAACCTACGAGCAGTACTTC | CASSRGGQGLTYEQYF
TRBJ2-1 | TRBV28 | - | - | TGTGCCAGCAGTCCGACTAGTGTCAATGAGCAGTTCTTC | CASSPTSVNEQFF
TRBJ1-1 | TRBV28 | few | - | TGTGCCAGCAGTCCCCTAGGGGAGGGGGGCACTGAAGCTTTCTTT | CASSPLGEGGTEAFF
TRBJ2-3 | TRBV5-1 | - | TRBD2 | TGCGCCAGCAGCTTGGGAGGCGGGAGCGACCTCCTTAGCACAGATACGCAGTATTTT | CASSLGGGSDLLSTDTQYF
TRBJ2-2 | TRBV9 | - | - | TGTGCCAGCAGCGTCGAAAACACCGGGGAGCTGTTTTTT | CASSVENTGELFF
TRBJ1-1 | TRBV15 | few | TRBD1 | TGTGCCATCAAACAGGGGACTGAAGCTTTCTTT | CAIKQGTEAFF